This record looks at one TCR beta chain sequence and its context. The antigen is unknown. The sample belongs to a study of T cell responses to AZD1222 COVID-19 vaccine. Study-level findings and limits: Repertoires were obtained solely post-peak T cell response. Donors skewed white British and female; clonal diversity was possibly underestimated. Just a handful of AZD1222 recipients were seropositive at baseline. Spike was spanned by vaccine-associated CD4 TCRs, which were dominant at 160-218 and 743-854.

The CDR3 is 14 amino acids. V lost 7 bases, J lost 4 bases, and 16 bases lay in between. Germline V gene data show CDR1 as MNHEY and CDR2 as SVGAGI. Clones were sequenced by immunoSEQ multiplex PCR, and TCRdb holds only the in-frame ones, with some missing. The sample gives more than 85,000 clones, 80% to 90% of which show up once; less than 20% is in the top ten. The clonotype comes from an adult in good health. Source: peripheral blood, taken on day 0 of AZD1222 vaccination. The V gene is TRBV6-5, the J gene TRBJ1-2; D remains ambiguous. CDR3 amino acids: CASTANDFSYGYTF. CDR3 nucleotide sequence: TGTGCCAGCACCGCCAACGACTTCTCCTATGGCTACACCTTC.